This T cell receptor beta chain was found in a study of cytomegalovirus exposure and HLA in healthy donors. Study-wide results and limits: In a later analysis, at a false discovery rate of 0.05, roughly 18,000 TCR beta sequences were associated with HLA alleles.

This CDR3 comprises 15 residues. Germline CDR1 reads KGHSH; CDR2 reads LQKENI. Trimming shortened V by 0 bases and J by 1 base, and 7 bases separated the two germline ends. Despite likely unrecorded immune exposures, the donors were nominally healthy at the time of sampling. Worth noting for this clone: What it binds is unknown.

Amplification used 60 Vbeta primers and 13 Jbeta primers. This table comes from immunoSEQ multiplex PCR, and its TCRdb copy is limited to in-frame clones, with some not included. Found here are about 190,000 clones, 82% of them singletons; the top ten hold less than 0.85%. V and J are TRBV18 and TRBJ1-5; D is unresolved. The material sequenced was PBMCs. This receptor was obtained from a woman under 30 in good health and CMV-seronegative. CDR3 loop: CASSPPGGSNQPQHF. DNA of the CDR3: TGTGCCAGCTCACCACCTGGCGGAAGCAATCAGCCCCAGCATTTT.